This T cell receptor beta chain was observed in a study of cytomegalovirus exposure and HLA in healthy donors. About this clone itself: Its antigen remains unknown.

The germline CDR1 and CDR2 sequences are MNHEY and SMNVEV (reference sequence). This CDR3 region has 15 residues. Between the trimmed V and J ends, which lost 3 bases and 7 bases, there was a span of 16 bases. PCR involved 60 Vbeta and 13 Jbeta primers. Here immunoSEQ multiplex PCR was the method, and the copy in TCRdb shows in-frame clones only, minus some. The sample lists 170,000 or so clones; roughly 84% were seen once. Study results and limitations: Sequencing depth roughly uniform across donors was assumed in presence/absence analyses.

The V and J genes are TRBV27 and TRBJ2-1, with D possibly being TRBD2 (7 bases). What was sequenced was PBMCs. The receptor comes from a man in his late teens or twenties in good health and CMV-seronegative. CDR3: CASSLWRGGGNEQFF. For the CDR3, the DNA is TGTGCCAGCAGTTTGTGGAGGGGGGGCGGGAATGAGCAGTTCTTC.